This TCR beta chain was identified during a study of human T cells and chemical hapten exposure. Stated time point: patch test 1, 2 weeks after DPC sensitization. Treatment in this sample: therapeutic diphenylcyclopropenone sensitization with weekly scalp DPC. Individual cDNA molecules received unique molecular identifiers in the library. MiXCR, run by TCRdb on the RACE reads, gives a single entry per CDR3 protein. The sample has more than 70,000 distinct CDR3 sequences, about 10% seen once. Germline V lookup: CDR1 SGHRS, CDR2 YFSETQ. Unmatched junction bases numbered 8, after V lost 3 bases and J lost 4 bases. CDR3 length equals 15 residues. This clonotype occurred many times.

The TCR was taken from a woman aged 55-75 years with alopecia areata. Some clones in this sample may be carry-over from other donors' samples. Specimen: whole blood, collected in connection with sensitization to the hapten diphenylcyclopropenone (DPC). The chain couples TRBV5-1 to TRBJ1-2; 8 nucleotides align to TRBD1. The DNA of the CDR3 is TGCGCCAGCAGCTACGGACAGGGCGCTACCTATGGCTACACCTTC. The encoded protein is CASSYGQGATYGYTF.